Shown below are 5 T cell receptor beta chains from a single sample sequenced in a study of siplizumab effects on memory and regulatory T cells. The table came from immunoSEQ multiplex PCR; TCRdb's copy has only in-frame clones and leaves some out. The table includes about 82,000 clones, approximately 90% detected once. Sequenced material: Tregs sorted from blood. The source is a human donor in good health.

This sequence joins TRBV28 and TRBJ1-1; D is unresolved. Germline V lookup: CDR1 MDHEN, CDR2 SYDVKM. Trimming removed 7 bases from V and 4 bases from J, with 13 bases in between. The CDR3 totals 13 residues. CDR3 nucleotides: TGTGCCAGCAACGAGATGGGGTCCACTGAAGCTTTCTTT. Protein: CASNEMGSTEAFF. The entire variable domain, with the rest obtained from reference TRBV28 and TRBJ1-1, is as follows: DVKVTQSSRYLVKRTGEKVFLECVQDMDHENMFWYRQDPGLGLRLIYFSYDVKMKEKGDIPEGYSVSREKKERFSLILESASTNQTSMYLCASNEMGSTEAFFGQGTRLTVV.

This clone was seen once. An end of the junction does not agree with germline; a read error may underlie this. CDR3 coding DNA: TGTGCCATCAGTGGAGGGGACAGGGGCGAGCAGCACTTC. This encodes CAISGGDRGEQHF. The chain uses TRBV10-3 and TRBJ2-7, with 10 bases aligning to TRBD1. The CDR3 consists of 13 residues. Germline-derived CDR1 and CDR2 are ENHRY and SYGVKD.

The chain carries TRBV7-9 and TRBJ1-2, with 9 bases lining up with TRBD1. The CDR3 spans 11 residues. Unmatched junction bases numbered 4, after V lost 10 bases and J lost 7 bases. Germline CDR1 SEHNR, CDR2 FQNEAQ (reference sequence). CDR3 DNA: TGTGCCACTGACAGGGGGATTGGCTACACCTTC. This sequence encodes CATDRGIGYTF.

The chain links TRBV9 to TRBJ2-3; 8 bases are a match to TRBD1. The CDR3 consists of 15 residues. V shed 4 bases, J shed 3 bases, and the junction held 7 bases outside the gene matches. The V gene's germline CDR1 is SGDLS and CDR2 YYNGEE. Here the CDR3 DNA reads TGTGCCAGCAGCTCCGCGGGACAGGTGACAGATACGCAGTATTTT. This sequence encodes CASSSAGQVTDTQYF.

V gene TRBV6-1 combines with J gene TRBJ1-2, with D unclear. CDR3 size: 13 residues. The germline V and J ends were trimmed by 6 bases and 2 bases, with 10 bases remaining between them. The germline CDR1 and CDR2 sequences are MNHNS and SASEGT. The CDR3 sequence: CASRVNSNYGYTF. Written as DNA, the CDR3 is TGTGCCAGCAGAGTAAACTCAAACTATGGCTACACCTTC.